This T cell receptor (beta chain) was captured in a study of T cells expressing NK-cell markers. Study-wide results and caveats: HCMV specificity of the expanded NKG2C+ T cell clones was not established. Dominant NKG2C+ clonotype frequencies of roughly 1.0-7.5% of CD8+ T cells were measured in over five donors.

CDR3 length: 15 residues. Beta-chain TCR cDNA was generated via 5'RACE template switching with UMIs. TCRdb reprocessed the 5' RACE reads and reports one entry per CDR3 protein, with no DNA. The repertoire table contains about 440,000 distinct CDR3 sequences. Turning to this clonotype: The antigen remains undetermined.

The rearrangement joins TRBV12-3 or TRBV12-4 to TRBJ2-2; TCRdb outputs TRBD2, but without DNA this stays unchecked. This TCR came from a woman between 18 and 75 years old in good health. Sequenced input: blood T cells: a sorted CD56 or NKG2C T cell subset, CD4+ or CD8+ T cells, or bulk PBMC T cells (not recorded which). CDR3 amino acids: CASSFGGRALGELFF.